This T cell receptor beta chain was captured in a study of molecular identifiers for immune sequencing clone quantification. The J segment lost 0 bases and the V segment lost 6 bases, leaving 4 bases of the junction unmatched. The CDR3 is 14 amino acids. This clonotype came up a few times. TCRdb analysed the PCR reads with MiXCR anew, one entry per CDR3 protein. This table has about 630,000 distinct CDR3 sequences, less than 30% appearing once. The chain employs TRBV12-3 or TRBV12-4 and TRBJ2-5; 7 bases fit TRBD1. This clonotype was obtained from a human donor in good health. Some libraries in this study had Jurkat cell RNA spiked in. The sample was naive CD8+ T cells from blood, with Jurkat cell RNA spiked in. Subset reported: FACS-sorted CD8+CD4-CCR7+CD45RA+ naive T cells. The CDR3 region is CASRSGQHQETQYF. In DNA, the CDR3 is TGTGCCAGCAGATCGGGACAGCACCAAGAGACCCAGTACTTC.